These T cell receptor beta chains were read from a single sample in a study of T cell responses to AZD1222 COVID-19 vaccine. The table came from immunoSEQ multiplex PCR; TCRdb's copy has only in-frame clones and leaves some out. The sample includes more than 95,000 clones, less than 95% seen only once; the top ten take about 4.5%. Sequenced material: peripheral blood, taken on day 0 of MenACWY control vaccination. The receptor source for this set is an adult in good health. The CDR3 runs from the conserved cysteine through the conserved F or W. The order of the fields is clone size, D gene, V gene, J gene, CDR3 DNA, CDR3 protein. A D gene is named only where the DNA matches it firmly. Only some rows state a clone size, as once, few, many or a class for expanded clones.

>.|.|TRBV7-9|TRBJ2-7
TGTGCCAGCAGTCTAACCGGAGTGGGGGAGCAGTACTTC
CASSLTGVGEQYF
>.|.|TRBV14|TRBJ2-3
TGTGCCAGCAGCCAAGGGCAGTACACAGATACGCAGTATTTT
CASSQGQYTDTQYF
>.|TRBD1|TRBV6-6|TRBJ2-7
TGTGCCAGCAGTCCCCCGCCTACGGGACAGTCCTTTTCCTACGAGCAGTACTTC
CASSPPPTGQSFSYEQYF
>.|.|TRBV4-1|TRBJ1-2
TGCGCCAGCAGCCAAACCTCCCACAGGGCCGACTATGGCTACACCTTC
CASSQTSHRADYGYTF
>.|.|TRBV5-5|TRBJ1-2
TGTGCCAGCAGCTTTGACAGCCCAAGCTATGGCTACACCTTC
CASSFDSPSYGYTF
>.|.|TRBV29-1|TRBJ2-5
TGCAGCGTAGGATGGGTTGTAGAAGAGACCCAGTACTTC
CSVGWVVEETQYF
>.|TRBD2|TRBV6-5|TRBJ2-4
TGTGCCAGCAGCACTAGCGGGATCGGCAAAAACATTCAGTACTTC
CASSTSGIGKNIQYF
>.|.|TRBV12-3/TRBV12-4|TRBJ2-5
TGTGCCAGCAGTTTGGCTAGAGAGACCCAGTACTTC
CASSLARETQYF
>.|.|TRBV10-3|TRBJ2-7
TGTGCCATCAGTGAGGGCAGCACCTACGAGCAGTACTTC
CAISEGSTYEQYF
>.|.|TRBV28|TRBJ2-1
TGTGCCAGCAGTCACCGTAACGGGTGGGGTGAGCAGTTCTTC
CASSHRNGWGEQFF
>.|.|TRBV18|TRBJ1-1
TGTGCCAGCTCACGAGAGGGGCGGAACACTGAAGCTTTCTTT
CASSREGRNTEAFF
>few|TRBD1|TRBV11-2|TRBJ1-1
TGTGCCAGCAGCCGTTATAGAGGGGACAGGGGGCGACGGTTCGCTGAAGCTTTCTTT
CASSRYRGDRGRRFAEAFF
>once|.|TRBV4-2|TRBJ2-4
TGTGCCAGCAGCCAACACCCCCGAGGATACGAAAGCTCTCTAGCCAAAAACATTCAGTACTTC
CASSQHPRGYESSLAKNIQYF
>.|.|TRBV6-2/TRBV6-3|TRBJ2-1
TGTGCCAGCAGTTCCCTAGGGAAGACTGGACTATTCCCCAATGAGCAGTTCTTC
CASSSLGKTGLFPNEQFF
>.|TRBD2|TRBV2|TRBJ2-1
TGTGCCAGCAGTGAAAAGGTTTTAGCGGGAGGGTTGAATGAGCAGTTCTTC
CASSEKVLAGGLNEQFF
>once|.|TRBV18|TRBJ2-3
TGTGCCAGCTCACCGCAACTAGAAACAGATACGCAGTATTTT
CASSPQLETDTQYF
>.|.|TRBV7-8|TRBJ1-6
TGTGCCAGCAGTCACATGACGGAGACAGGATCACCCCTCCACTTT
CASSHMTETGSPLHF
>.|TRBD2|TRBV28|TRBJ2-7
TGTGCCAGCAGGGGGGAGGTCGGACTAGCCTACGAGCAGTACTTC
CASRGEVGLAYEQYF
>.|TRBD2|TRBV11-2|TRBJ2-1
TGTGCCAGCAGCCTGACGACTAGCGGGGGGGCCAATGAGCAGTTCTTC
CASSLTTSGGANEQFF
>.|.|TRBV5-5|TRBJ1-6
TGTGCCAGCACCAAGCTCCCAGCCTCCTATAATTCACCCCTCCACTTT
CASTKLPASYNSPLHF
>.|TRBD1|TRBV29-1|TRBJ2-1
TGCAGCGTTAATTCCCGGGACAGGGCAAATGAGCAGTTCTTC
CSVNSRDRANEQFF
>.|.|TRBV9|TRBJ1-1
TGTGCCAGCAGCTCTAAAGGGTCTGGGGGCTTGAACACTGAAGCTTTCTTT
CASSSKGSGGLNTEAFF
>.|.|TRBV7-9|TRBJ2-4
TGTGCCAGCAGCCCTACAGGCCAGGCCAAAAACATTCAGTACTTC
CASSPTGQAKNIQYF
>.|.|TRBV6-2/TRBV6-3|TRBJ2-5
TGTGCCAGCAGTCTAGCTCGGACAGATAGACAAGAGACCCAGTACTTC
CASSLARTDRQETQYF
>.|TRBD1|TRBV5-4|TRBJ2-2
TGTGCCAGCAGCCTGGGACAGCCACACACCGGGGAGCTGTTTTTT
CASSLGQPHTGELFF
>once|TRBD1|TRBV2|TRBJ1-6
TGTGCCAGCAGTGAAGCAGGCCGACGACAGGGTCTCTCGCCCCTCCACTTT
CASSEAGRRQGLSPLHF
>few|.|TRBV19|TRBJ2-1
TGTGCCAGTAGTATCCTGGGCCGGGGGGCGGGTGAGCAGTTCTTC
CASSILGRGAGEQFF
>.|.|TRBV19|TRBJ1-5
TGTGCCAGTAGATCTCCTACCGGGACACCTAATCAGCCCCAGCATTTT
CASRSPTGTPNQPQHF
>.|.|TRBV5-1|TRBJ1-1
TGCGCCAGCAGCTTTTCCCAGAGGAACACTGAAGCTTTCTTT
CASSFSQRNTEAFF
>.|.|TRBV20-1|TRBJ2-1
TGCAGTGCTAGACCCCCGGGCGAGCAGTTCTTC
CSARPPGEQFF
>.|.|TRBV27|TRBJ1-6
TGTGCCAGCAGTCCCAGGGGCCCGGATTCACCCCTCCACTTT
CASSPRGPDSPLHF
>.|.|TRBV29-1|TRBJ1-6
TGCAGCGTGGGAACCAATTCACCCCTCCACTTT
CSVGTNSPLHF
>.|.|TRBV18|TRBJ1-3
TGTGCCAGCTCACGACCCGGGACAAGTGGAAACACCATATATTTT
CASSRPGTSGNTIYF
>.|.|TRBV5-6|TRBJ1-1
TGTGCCAGCAGCTTGGCAGGGATAGACACTGAAGCTTTCTTT
CASSLAGIDTEAFF
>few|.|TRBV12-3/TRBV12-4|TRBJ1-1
TGTGCCAGCAGTTTTGGGGGGGGGATGGAGGCTTTCTTT
CASSFGGGMEAFF
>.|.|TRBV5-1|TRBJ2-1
TGCGCCAGCAGCTCGGACCGCAATGAGCAGTTCTTC
CASSSDRNEQFF
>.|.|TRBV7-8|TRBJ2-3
TGTGCCAGCAGCCAAATCCCAGGGAGCACAGATACGCAGTATTTT
CASSQIPGSTDTQYF
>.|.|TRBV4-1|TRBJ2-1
TGCGCCAGCAGCCAGGGTCTCTTTAGCCTCTCCTACAATGAGCAGTTCTTC
CASSQGLFSLSYNEQFF
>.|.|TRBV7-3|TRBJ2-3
TGTGCCAGCAGCCTCGGGACGTACACAGATACGCAGTATTTT
CASSLGTYTDTQYF
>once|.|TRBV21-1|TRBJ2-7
TGTGCCAGCAGCAACAGAGGAACTAGCGGGAGGCCCCACGAGCAGTACTTC
CASSNRGTSGRPHEQYF
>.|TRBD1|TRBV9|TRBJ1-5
TGTGCCAGCAGCGTAGGACAGGGGGATCAGCCCCAGCATTTT
CASSVGQGDQPQHF
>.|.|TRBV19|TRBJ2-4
TGTGCCAGTAGTCTAGACGGCCTCAACATTCAGTACTTC
CASSLDGLNIQYF
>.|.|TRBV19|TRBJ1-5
TGTGCCAGTAGTATAGATCTAGGGGGAGGATACAATCAGCCCCAGCATTTT
CASSIDLGGGYNQPQHF
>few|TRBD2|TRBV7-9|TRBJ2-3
TGTGCCAGCAGGGCAGGACTAGCGGGCTTAAATACGCAGTATTTT
CASRAGLAGLNTQYF
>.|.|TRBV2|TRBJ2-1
TGTGCCAGCAGAGGGGGAGCTAGCGAGTACAATGAGCAGTTCTTC
CASRGGASEYNEQFF
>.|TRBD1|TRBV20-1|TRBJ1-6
TGCAGTGCTAGTGTGGGACAGGGTAGTTCACCCCTCCACTTT
CSASVGQGSSPLHF
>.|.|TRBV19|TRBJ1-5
TGTGCCAGTAGGACTACAGCGGGCGGGCAGCCCCAGCATTTT
CASRTTAGGQPQHF
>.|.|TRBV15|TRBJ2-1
TGTGCCACCAGCAGAGAAATCGGGACAACTAACAATGAGCAGTTCTTC
CATSREIGTTNNEQFF
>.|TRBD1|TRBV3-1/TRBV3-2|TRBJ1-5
TGTGCCAGCAGTGGGACAGGAAATCAGCCCCAGCATTTT
CASSGTGNQPQHF
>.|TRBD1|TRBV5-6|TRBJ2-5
TGTGCCAGCAGCTTGTCCAGGGGGCAGGAGACCCAGTACTTC
CASSLSRGQETQYF